This entry lists 14 T cell receptor beta chains sequenced from one sample in a study of blood T cell repertoires in COVID-19. Measured with immunoSEQ multiplex PCR; TCRdb has only the in-frame clones, and not every one. Found here are about 190,000 clones, 90% of them singletons; the top ten hold 0.5% to 0.75%. Sequencing input: peripheral blood. The receptors were sampled from a man aged 45-65 years with acute or convalescent COVID-19.

The chain is built from TRBV10-3 and TRBJ1-2; D gene unclear. In germline, CDR1 is ENHRY, CDR2 SYGVKD. The CDR3 is 13 residues long. Between the trimmed V and J ends, which lost 8 bases and 5 bases, there was a span of 15 bases. The CDR3 nucleotides read TGTGCCATCTCCGAGGTACTTGAGTATGGCTACACCTTC. Encoded protein: CAISEVLEYGYTF.

The chain has TRBV19 and TRBJ1-6; TRBD1 aligns across 9 bases. The V and J ends lost 8 bases and 7 bases, in that order; junction bases with no gene match: 3. CDR3 length: 13 amino acids. Germline-derived CDR1 and CDR2 are LNHDA and SQIVND (reference sequence). DNA for the CDR3: TGTGCCAGTGGGGACAGGGTCAATTCACCCCTCCACTTT. It encodes CASGDRVNSPLHF.

The chain uses TRBV3-1 (or the pseudogene TRBV3-2) and TRBJ2-5, with D maybe TRBD2 (5 bases). This CDR3 contains 15 residues. Trimming cost V 0 bases and J 7 bases, with 15 bases left between them. Germline V CDR1 and CDR2: LGHDT, YNNKEL (reference sequence). DNA of the CDR3: TGTGCCAGCAGCCAAGATGGTGGCACCCTAGCGACCCAGTACTTC. Its translation is CASSQDGGTLATQYF.

V gene TRBV30 combines with J gene TRBJ1-3; TRBD1 might be the D (5 bases). V shed 8 bases and J shed 3 bases, with 20 bases lying between them. CDR3 length: 15 residues. From germline, CDR1 is GTSNPN and CDR2 SVGIG (reference sequence). As DNA, the CDR3 is TGTGCCCACATAGGGGCGAGGCCCATTGGAAACACCATATATTTT. Translated, it gives CAHIGARPIGNTIYF.

The V gene is TRBV10-3, the J gene TRBJ2-5; TRBD1 aligns across 7 bases. Per germline, CDR1 ENHRY and CDR2 SYGVKD. The CDR3 contains 14 residues. V lost 6 bases and J lost 5; bases outside the gene matches: 9. In nucleotides, the CDR3 is TGTGCCATCAGCGACACAGGGGCCGGGGAGACCCAGTACTTC. It specifies CAISDTGAGETQYF.

The rearrangement links TRBV2 to TRBJ2-2, with a weak D call TRBD1 (6 bases). The length of the CDR3 is 15 residues. Looked up from germline, CDR1 is SNHLY and CDR2 is FYNNEI. V gave up 3 bases and J gave up 7 bases, with 15 bases separating them. The DNA for the CDR3 is TGTGCCAGCAGTGATTCCAGGGGTCAATTCGGGGAGCTGTTTTTT. The encoded protein is CASSDSRGQFGELFF.

This sequence joins TRBV5-1 and TRBJ1-1; weak D call: TRBD1 (6 bases). Germline V gives CDR1 SGHRS, CDR2 YFSETQ. V was cut by 0 bases and J by 5 bases, with 11 bases left in between. The CDR3 covers 14 residues. This CDR3 reads CASSLDRVGTEAFF. For the CDR3, the DNA is TGCGCCAGCAGCTTGGACAGGGTAGGAACTGAAGCTTTCTTT.

V usage is TRBV7-2 and J usage is TRBJ2-1, with 11 bases identical to TRBD2. CDR3 length: 17 residues. Germline assignment: CDR1 SGHTA and CDR2 FQGNSA. Unmatched junction bases numbered 7, after V lost 1 base and J lost 5 bases. The DNA of the CDR3 is TGTGCCAGCAGCTTAGTAGGCGCTAGCGGGGGGAACAATGAGCAGTTCTTC. Encoded protein: CASSLVGASGGNNEQFF.

The chain couples TRBV28 to TRBJ2-1; TRBD2 agrees at 8 bases. The CDR3 runs 16 residues. The junction had 10 bases not matched to a gene; V was cut back by 4 bases and J by 5 bases. CDR1 is MDHEN, CDR2 SYDVKM, per germline. DNA of the CDR3: TGTGCCAGCAGTTCCGCACTAGCGGAAGCCAACAATGAGCAGTTCTTC. It specifies CASSSALAEANNEQFF.

This rearrangement joins TRBV20-1 to TRBJ1-4; D is ambiguous. The CDR3 extends over 11 amino acids. Per germline, CDR1 DFQATT and CDR2 SNEGSKA (reference sequence). V was trimmed by 7 bases and J by 15 bases, leaving 18 bases between them. CDR3 sequence reads: CSVPATRRMFF. The DNA for the CDR3 is TGCAGTGTCCCCGCCACCCGCAGAATGTTTTTT.

The V gene is TRBV19, the J gene TRBJ2-1, with 9 positions matching TRBD2. From germline, CDR1 is LNHDA and CDR2 SQIVND (reference sequence). The trim removed 3 bases at V and 4 bases at J, leaving 4 bases unmatched. The CDR3 spans 15 residues. The CDR3 reads CASSMGTSLYNEQFF. The CDR3 nucleotides are TGTGCCAGTAGTATGGGGACTAGCCTTTACAATGAGCAGTTCTTC. Based on the CDR3 plus reference TRBV19 and TRBJ2-1, the full variable domain is DGGITQSPKYLFRKEGQNVTLSCEQNLNHDAMYWYRQDPGQGLRLIYYSQIVNDFQKGDIAEGYSVSREKKESFPLTVTSAQKNPTAFYLCASSMGTSLYNEQFFGPGTRLTVL.

This sequence joins TRBV7-9 and TRBJ1-2; 7 bases align to TRBD1. V lost 5 bases to trimming and J lost 5 bases; unmatched junction nucleotides: 11. CDR1 is SEHNR and CDR2 is FQNEAQ in the germline V gene (reference sequence). There are 15 residues in the CDR3. In DNA, the CDR3 is TGTGCCAGCAGCAAGATCGGGACAGAGGGTTATGGCTACACCTTC. This encodes CASSKIGTEGYGYTF.

This sequence joins TRBV27 and TRBJ2-1; 8 nucleotides line up with TRBD2. CDR3 length equals 14 residues. The germline CDR1 and CDR2 sequences are MNHEY and SMNVEV (reference sequence). V shed 4 bases and J 7 bases; nucleotides not matched to a gene: 6. CDR3 region: CASSSGGVRNEQFF. The CDR3 DNA follows: TGTGCCAGCAGTTCGGGGGGGGTTAGGAATGAGCAGTTCTTC.

This clone has a single count. This chain connects TRBV19 to TRBJ1-1; 7 nucleotides match TRBD1. Looked up from germline, CDR1 is LNHDA and CDR2 is SQIVND (reference sequence). V trimming: 6 bases; J trimming: 4 bases; junction bases outside the gene matches: 5. The CDR3 is 13 amino acids. Here the CDR3 reads CASRVDRVTEAFF. The CDR3 nucleotides read TGTGCCAGTAGGGTCGACAGGGTCACTGAAGCTTTCTTT.